This TCR beta chain was captured in a study of blood T cell repertoires in COVID-19. Study-level background: Samples came from the United States, Italy and Spain, spanning acute and convalescent COVID-19.

Germline-derived CDR1 and CDR2 are SGHRS and YFSETQ. Deletions cut 6 bases from V and 7 bases from J, with 16 bases between. This CDR3 has 13 amino acids. Libraries were prepared by immunoSEQ multiplex PCR; TCRdb keeps only in-frame clonotypes and omits some of them. The sample consists of some 700,000 clones, 75% to 90% of them appearing once. The source is a woman aged 18-29 years with acute or convalescent COVID-19. J is TRBJ1-1 and V is TRBV5-1, with D perhaps TRBD1 (6 bases). The material sequenced was peripheral blood. The CDR3 DNA is TGCGCCAGCAACCAGGCAGGGGTTGGTGAAGCTTTCTTT. Translation: CASNQAGVGEAFF.